The clone carrying this T cell receptor (beta chain) was detected only once. What it recognizes is unknown. The data originate from a study of OX40 agonist ivuxolimab in advanced cancers. Study-wide background: While on treatment, patients had intravenous ivuxolimab at 0.01 to 10 mg/kg every 2 weeks. Study outcomes and limitations: Not determined was the antigen specificity of the expanded peripheral T cells.

Assay: immunoSEQ multiplex PCR; the TCRdb copy retains only in-frame clones and omits some. The sample carries 45,000 to 55,000 clones, over 75% recorded once. The origin of this receptor is an adult with an advanced solid tumor such as melanoma, head and neck, liver or kidney cancer. Source: CD4+ or CD8+ T cells sorted from blood, taken in a trial of the OX40 agonist ivuxolimab.

This CDR3 reads CASSPGTSGRRNTQYF. CDR3 in DNA: TGTGCCAGCAGCCCCGGGACTAGCGGGAGAAGAAATACGCAGTATTTT. V usage is TRBV14 and J usage is TRBJ2-3, with 14 bases lining up with TRBD2. Germline trimming cut 4 bases from V and 7 bases from J; bases unmatched to any gene: 7. CDR1 and CDR2 (germline): SGHDN, FVKESK. The CDR3 length is 16 residues.